This is a list of T cell receptor beta chains from one sample in a study of human T cells and chemical hapten exposure. Via MiXCR, TCRdb re-called the RACE reads, giving one row per CDR3 protein. The data hold 300,000 to 450,000 distinct CDR3 sequences, with about 5.4% observed a single time. The material was whole blood, obtained in connection with sensitization to the hapten diphenylcyclopropenone (DPC). All receptors come from a woman in her late teens or twenties with alopecia areata. Some clones in this sample may be carry-over from other donors' samples. The CDR3 runs from the conserved cysteine through the conserved F or W. D genes are given only for firm matches. Clone size is shown for a subset of rows, as once, few, many or a class of expanded clone.

j_call,d_call,v_call,clone_size,cdr3_nt,cdr3_aa
TRBJ2-1,NA,TRBV11-3,few,TGTGCCAGCAGCTTAGATCCTGGTGATGAGCAGTTCTTC,CASSLDPGDEQFF
TRBJ1-2,TRBD1,TRBV9,few,TGTGCCAGCTCCCGGGGACAGGACGGTTATGGCTACACCTTC,CASSRGQDGYGYTF
TRBJ1-2,TRBD1,TRBV19,few,TGTGCCAGTAGTGCAGGACAGGGGTCTACGGCGTATGGCTACACCTTC,CASSAGQGSTAYGYTF
TRBJ1-5,NA,TRBV28,few,TGTGCCAGCAGCATGGGGATTCAACAGCCCCAGCATTTT,CASSMGIQQPQHF
TRBJ1-6,NA,TRBV12-3/TRBV12-4,few,TGTGCCAGCAGTTCCCTTGCGAGGGGGGATTCACCCCTCCACTTT,CASSSLARGDSPLHF
TRBJ1-6,NA,TRBV3-1,few,TGTGCCGCAGGGACCCAGGGTAATTCACCCCTCCACTTT,CAAGTQGNSPLHF
TRBJ2-5,NA,TRBV20-1,few,TGCAGTGCTAGCCCAGGGTACCAAGAGACCCAGTACTTC,CSASPGYQETQYF
TRBJ2-5,TRBD2,TRBV4-3,NA,TGCGCCAGCAGCCAAGATGTGGGGGGGCAAGAGACCCAGTACTTC,CASSQDVGGQETQYF
TRBJ1-5,TRBD1,TRBV20-1,few,TGCAGTGCTGGGACAGGGACCAATCAGCCCCAGCATTTT,CSAGTGTNQPQHF
TRBJ2-5,TRBD1,TRBV6-6,many,TGTGCCAGCAGTTACGGAGGACAGGGGATCGAGACCCAGTACTTC,CASSYGGQGIETQYF
TRBJ2-1,NA,TRBV20-1,few,TGCAGTGCTAGTAACTCGGTGTACAATGAGCAGTTCTTC,CSASNSVYNEQFF
TRBJ2-7,TRBD1,TRBV6-5,NA,TGTGCCAGCAGAGCAGGGGGCCGGGGGCAGTACTTC,CASRAGGRGQYF
TRBJ2-5,NA,TRBV12-3/TRBV12-4,few,TGTGCCAGCAGTTTTCAGGCGTCAATGGAAGAGACCCAGTACTTC,CASSFQASMEETQYF